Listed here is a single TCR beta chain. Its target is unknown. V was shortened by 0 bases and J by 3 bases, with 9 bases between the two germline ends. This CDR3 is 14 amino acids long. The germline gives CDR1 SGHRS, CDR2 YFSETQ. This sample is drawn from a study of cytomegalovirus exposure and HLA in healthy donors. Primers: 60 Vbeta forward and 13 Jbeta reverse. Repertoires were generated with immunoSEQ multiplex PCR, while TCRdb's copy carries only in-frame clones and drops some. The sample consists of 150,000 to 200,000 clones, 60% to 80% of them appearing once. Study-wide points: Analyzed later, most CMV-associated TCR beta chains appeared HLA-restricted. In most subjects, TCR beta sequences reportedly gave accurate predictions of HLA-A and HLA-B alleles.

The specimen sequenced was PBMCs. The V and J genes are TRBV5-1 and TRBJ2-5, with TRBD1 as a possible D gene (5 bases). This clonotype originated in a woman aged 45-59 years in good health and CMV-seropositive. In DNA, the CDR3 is TGCGCCAGCAGCTTGGCAGGGAACAAAGAGACCCAGTACTTC. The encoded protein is CASSLAGNKETQYF.